This passage covers 18 T cell receptor beta chains from one sample sequenced in a study of blood T cell repertoires in COVID-19. The table came from immunoSEQ multiplex PCR; TCRdb's copy has only in-frame clones and leaves some out. This sample has around 50,000 clones, with more than 75% found just once. The sequenced material came from peripheral blood. Receptors originate from a human donor in a cohort sampled during active COVID-19.

The V call is TRBV28, the J call TRBJ1-1, with D maybe TRBD1 (5 bases). The CDR3 loop spans 14 amino acids. V was cut by 5 bases and J by 4 bases, with 14 bases left in between. Per germline, CDR1 MDHEN and CDR2 SYDVKM. CDR3 coding DNA: TGTGCCAGCAGTGGACCGACAGAGCGCACTGAAGCTTTCTTT. It codes for CASSGPTERTEAFF.

CDR3 loop: CASSLSDSNTEAFF. The CDR3 DNA is TGTGCCAGTAGTCTCTCCGACAGTAACACTGAAGCTTTCTTT. The chain uses TRBV19 and TRBJ1-1, with D maybe TRBD1 (5 bases). The germline V gene has CDR1 LNHDA and CDR2 SQIVND (reference sequence). CDR3 length equals 14 residues. Trimming removed 5 bases from V and 2 bases from J, with 12 bases in between.

The V call is TRBV5-1, the J call TRBJ2-7; D is undetermined. With 0 bases removed from V and 4 bases from J, the gap between germline ends came to 8 bases. The CDR3 runs to 13 residues. CDR1 and CDR2 from the germline V gene are SGHRS and YFSETQ. CDR3 sequence: CASSLGHPYEQYF. DNA of the CDR3: TGCGCCAGCAGCTTGGGACACCCGTACGAGCAGTACTTC.

The CDR3 DNA is TGTGCCAGCAGCGCGGGAGGCGGCACAGATACGCAGTATTTT. Protein product: CASSAGGGTDTQYF. The genes are TRBV7-9 and TRBJ2-3; 8 bases align to TRBD2. The CDR3 sequence is 14 residues long. Looked up from germline, CDR1 is SEHNR and CDR2 is FQNEAQ (reference sequence). Unmatched junction bases numbered 2, after V lost 5 bases and J lost 1 base.

The V call is TRBV6-5, the J call TRBJ1-1; a possible D gene is TRBD1 (5 bases). Germline-derived CDR1 and CDR2 are MNHEY and SVGAGI. CDR3 length equals 13 residues. The V gene lost 8 bases and the J gene lost 0 bases, with 10 bases spanning the gap. The CDR3 here is CASQQAMNTEAFF. As DNA, the CDR3 is TGTGCCAGCCAACAGGCGATGAACACTGAAGCTTTCTTT.

V usage is TRBV2 and J usage is TRBJ1-2; 7 bases are a match to TRBD1. The CDR3 is 14 amino acids. CDR1 and CDR2 from the germline V gene are SNHLY and FYNNEI. Unmatched junction bases numbered 8, after V lost 6 bases and J lost 4 bases. Here the CDR3 DNA reads TGTGCCAGCAGCCTACAGGGGTTGCGCTATGGCTACACCTTC. Its translation: CASSLQGLRYGYTF.

The chain couples TRBV7-3 to TRBJ2-7; perhaps TRBD2 as D (5 bases). This CDR3 spans 14 amino acids. V gave up 5 bases and J gave up 4 bases, with 15 bases separating them. The germline gives CDR1 SGHTA, CDR2 FQGTGA. In DNA, the CDR3 is TGTGCCAGCAGCGGTGGGCCGGGATGGTACGAGCAGTACTTC. It translates to CASSGGPGWYEQYF.

This chain joins TRBV5-1 and TRBJ2-3; 7 nucleotides align to TRBD2. Trimming removed 4 bases from V and 0 bases from J; junction bases left unmatched: 11. Germline loops: CDR1 SGHRS, CDR2 YFSETQ. The CDR3 sequence is 17 residues long. The CDR3 is CASSALLASYSTDTQYF. DNA of the CDR3: TGCGCCAGCAGCGCCCTACTAGCGAGTTATAGCACAGATACGCAGTATTTT.

This chain links TRBV18 with TRBJ2-2; 10 bases are shared with TRBD2. The CDR3 has 18 residues. V lost 1 base and J lost 7; bases outside the gene matches: 12. Germline V gene data show CDR1 as KGHSH and CDR2 as LQKENI. CDR3: CASSPLLAGVGGSGELFF. DNA for the CDR3: TGTGCCAGCTCACCACTTCTAGCGGGAGTTGGAGGAAGCGGGGAGCTGTTTTTT.

The chain has TRBV21-1 and TRBJ2-3; the table's D call TRBD1 went unverified against the DNA. TRBV21-1 is shown as a pseudogene. The CDR3 sequence is 18 residues long. The CDR3 loop reads CASSPLPQGSKSTDTQYF. The DNA of the CDR3 is TGTGCCAGCAGTCCTCTACCTCAGGGGTCTAAAAGCACAGATACGCAGTATTTT.

The J gene is TRBJ2-7, the V gene TRBV5-1; 7 positions match TRBD1. V dropped 4 bases and J dropped 0; count of bases not matched to a gene: 7. This CDR3 spans 15 amino acids. In germline, CDR1 is SGHRS, CDR2 YFSETQ. The CDR3 DNA is TGCGCCAGCAGCCCCGGACAGGCGAGCTCCTACGAGCAGTACTTC. Amino acids: CASSPGQASSYEQYF.

This rearrangement joins TRBV10-3 to TRBJ2-1; tentative D call: TRBD2 (6 bases). The V end was cut by 2 bases, the J end by 9 bases, with 20 bases between. Germline V CDR1 and CDR2: ENHRY, SYGVKD. CDR3 size: 16 residues. In nucleotides, the CDR3 is TGTGCCATCAGTGAGGCTGTCGGGGCCCCCGGGGGTGAGCAGTTCTTC. Translation: CAISEAVGAPGGEQFF.

This chain connects TRBV7-9 to TRBJ2-5; TRBD2 matches at 7 bases. The CDR3 covers 16 residues. Germline V CDR1 and CDR2: SEHNR, FQNEAQ (reference sequence). With V trimmed by 0 bases and J by 5 bases, 9 bases remained unmatched. In nucleotides, the CDR3 is TGTGCCAGCAGCTTAGCTGGACTAGGGGCTGAGGAGACCCAGTACTTC. Its protein is CASSLAGLGAEETQYF.

The chain joins TRBV18 to TRBJ2-3; the D is unclear. In germline, CDR1 is KGHSH, CDR2 LQKENI. V gave up 3 bases and J gave up 4 bases, with 8 bases separating them. The CDR3 is 13 amino acids. As DNA, the CDR3 is TGTGCCAGCTCACCTACTAACCCAGATACGCAGTATTTT. Protein sequence: CASSPTNPDTQYF.

The rearrangement joins TRBV5-4 to TRBJ2-2; TRBD1 matches at 8 bases. The CDR3 runs 16 residues. Trimming cost V 3 bases and J 4 bases; bases outside gene matches: 8. Germline CDR1 SGHNT, CDR2 YYREEE (reference sequence). The CDR3, as DNA: TGTGCCAGCAGCTCCGGTGACAGGGGACGCACCGGGGAGCTGTTTTTT. Its protein is CASSSGDRGRTGELFF.

This clone came up once. The chain employs TRBV6-5 and TRBJ2-7; D is perhaps TRBD1 (6 bases). Germline loops: CDR1 MNHEY, CDR2 SVGAGI. This CDR3 spans 12 amino acids. Trimming left V 10 bases short and J 6 bases short, with 16 bases between. CDR3 coding DNA: TGTGCCACCTCGTTGGGGGCGAGCGAGCAGTACTTC. Translated, it gives CATSLGASEQYF.

The rearrangement uses TRBV6-5 and TRBJ1-5, with a weak D call TRBD1 (6 bases). Germline V gives CDR1 MNHEY, CDR2 SVGAGI. The CDR3 extends over 13 amino acids. Trimming left V 8 bases short and J 4 bases short, with 12 bases between. CDR3 residues: CASGGGRNQPQHF. The CDR3 bases are TGTGCCAGCGGCGGGGGCCGGAATCAGCCCCAGCATTTT.

This rearrangement joins TRBV19 to TRBJ2-1; 7 nucleotides line up with TRBD2. The CDR3 loop spans 13 amino acids. From germline, CDR1 is LNHDA and CDR2 SQIVND (reference sequence). After removal of 4 bases from V and 5 bases from J, the junction contained 2 bases not matched to a gene. As DNA, the CDR3 is TGTGCCAGTAGTAGGGACTACGACAATGAGCAGTTCTTC. Protein product: CASSRDYDNEQFF.